The table lists the clone carrying this TCR beta chain with a few counts. TCRdb's copy holds only in-frame clones and misses some; the assay was immunoSEQ multiplex PCR. There are around 160,000 clones in the sample; roughly 90% occur only once, and roughly 1.2% lies in the top ten. These data originate in a study of blood T cell repertoires in COVID-19. Looked up from germline, CDR1 is SGHTA and CDR2 is FQGNSA. After removal of 0 bases from V and 5 bases from J, the junction contained 6 bases not matched to a gene. This CDR3 is 16 amino acids long. Sequenced material: PBMCs or T cells enriched from blood (not recorded which). The sequence came from a woman aged 25-40 years with acute COVID-19. This chain uses TRBV7-2 with TRBJ2-3; 9 positions match TRBD2. The CDR3 spells CASSLASGGSGDTQYF. The CDR3 nucleotides are TGTGCCAGCAGCTTAGCCAGCGGGGGGTCGGGAGATACGCAGTATTTT.